This T cell receptor beta chain was sequenced in a study of regulatory T cells in long-lasting Graves disease. The time point here: newly diagnosed GD, antithyroid drugs for less than 3 months. The TCR library used RNA extracted from PBMCs. Criteria from the American Thyroid Association guidelines were applied to diagnose Graves' disease. In its sample, this clonotype was seen many times. Its specificity is unknown. Germline values: CDR1 SGHRS, CDR2 YFSETQ. The CDR3 is 15 residues long. V lost 6 bases to trimming and J lost 0 bases; unmatched junction nucleotides: 6. For TCR beta, libraries came from iRepertoire HTBI primers and Arm-PCR of CDR3 regions. Via MiXCR, TCRdb re-called the multiplex PCR reads, giving one row per CDR3 protein. The sample holds over 350,000 distinct CDR3 sequences, over 14% seen once. Study findings and constraints: Persistent disease showed a preference for TRBV28, TRBJ1-2 and TRBJ2-5.

These data were also reused for a study on T cells in Graves' hyperthyroidism and ophthalmopathy. That paper notes: Newly diagnosed hyperthyroidism, duration under 2 months, in patients aged 18 to 65. Reasons for excluding patients were uncontrolled infection, other autoimmune disease, pregnancy or lactation.

The source is a woman aged 40 to 49 with Graves disease. The chain combines TRBV5-1 with TRBJ2-1; 7 bases map to TRBD2. The starting material was peripheral blood mononuclear cells (PBMCs), obtained at new diagnosis, from a patient treated with antithyroid drugs. CDR3: CASTVGGSSYNEQFF. The CDR3 DNA is TGCGCCAGCACCGTGGGCGGGAGCTCCTACAATGAGCAGTTCTTC.